Presented here are 11 T cell receptor beta chains from one specimen sequenced in a study of T cell responses to AZD1222 COVID-19 vaccine. Clones were sequenced by immunoSEQ multiplex PCR, and TCRdb holds only the in-frame ones, with some missing. The table lists 90,000 to 130,000 clones, about 87% of them singletons. The starting material was peripheral blood, obtained on day 0 of AZD1222 vaccination. The receptors originated from an adult in good health.

This clone was detected once. CDR3 region: CATTSNNTDTQYF. CDR3 bases: TGTGCCACCACAAGTAACAACACAGATACGCAGTATTTT. The chain couples TRBV24-1 to TRBJ2-3; no firm D call. CDR1 and CDR2 from the germline V gene are KGHDR and SFDVKD. The CDR3 totals 13 residues. The ends were cut back, 8 bases at V and 2 bases at J, with 10 bases in the middle.

V usage is TRBV5-1 and J usage is TRBJ1-2; weak D call: TRBD1 (6 bases). Looked up from germline, CDR1 is SGHRS and CDR2 is YFSETQ. The germline V and J ends were trimmed by 1 base and 2 bases, with 9 bases remaining between them. The CDR3 covers 14 residues. Here the CDR3 DNA reads TGCGCCAGCAGCTTGACAGGGAACAACTATGGCTACACCTTC. It is translated as CASSLTGNNYGYTF.

This clone has only a few counts. V is TRBV11-3 and J is TRBJ2-7; D may match TRBD1 or TRBD2 (5 bases each). Looked up from germline, CDR1 is SGHNT and CDR2 is YENEEA. CDR3 length equals 15 residues. V lost 1 base and J 0 bases, leaving 10 bases between the germline ends. This CDR3 is CASSLGGASSYEQYF. DNA for the CDR3: TGTGCCAGCAGCTTAGGAGGGGCGAGCTCCTACGAGCAGTACTTC.

This clone was seen a single time. The chain carries TRBV4-1 and TRBJ1-2; TRBD1 might be the D (6 bases). Germline V lookup: CDR1 MGHRA, CDR2 YSYEKL. This CDR3 contains 15 residues. Trimming left V 0 bases short and J 4 bases short, with 12 bases between. The CDR3 region is CASSQDKGGGYGYTF. The CDR3, as DNA: TGCGCCAGCAGCCAAGATAAGGGAGGGGGCTATGGCTACACCTTC.

This chain links TRBV7-2 with TRBJ2-1; TRBD2 agrees at 13 bases. Germline values: CDR1 SGHTA, CDR2 FQGNSA. The CDR3 loop spans 17 amino acids. V lost 0 bases and J lost 4; bases outside the gene matches: 3. The CDR3 is CASSLAGTSGNYNEQFF. The CDR3 nucleotides read TGTGCCAGCAGCTTAGCGGGGACTAGCGGGAATTACAATGAGCAGTTCTTC.

This chain joins TRBV29-1 and TRBJ2-1; D is perhaps TRBD1 (5 bases). With 4 bases removed from V and 0 bases from J, the gap between germline ends came to 7 bases. CDR1 SQVTM and CDR2 ANQGSEA come from the germline V gene. This CDR3 has 13 residues. As DNA, the CDR3 is TGCAGCGTTGTGGACACCTCCTACAATGAGCAGTTCTTC. It translates to CSVVDTSYNEQFF.

The chain links TRBV6-1 to TRBJ2-4; D possibly corresponds to TRBD1 (5 bases). This CDR3 is built from 13 residues. V lost 0 bases and J lost 5, with 5 bases in between. CDR1 is MNHNS, CDR2 SASEGT, per germline. The CDR3 DNA follows: TGTGCCAGCAGTGAAGCAGGGGAAAACATTCAGTACTTC. Its protein is CASSEAGENIQYF.

The chain is built from TRBV2 and TRBJ1-5; the D is unclear. Germline-derived CDR1 and CDR2 are SNHLY and FYNNEI. The CDR3 has 14 residues. The V and J ends lost 6 bases and 6 bases respectively, with 15 bases between them. In DNA, the CDR3 is TGTGCCAGCAGGAACTCCAACGCGCCTCAGCCCCAGCATTTT. Amino acids: CASRNSNAPQPQHF.

The chain employs TRBV5-8 and TRBJ2-6, with D unclear. Trimming removed 0 bases from V and 2 bases from J, with 6 bases in between. CDR1 SGHTS and CDR2 YDEGEE come from the germline V gene. This CDR3 has 15 amino acids. CDR3 in amino acids: CASSLEPTGANVLTF. CDR3 DNA sequence: TGTGCCAGCAGCTTGGAACCGACTGGGGCCAACGTCCTGACTTTC.

The gene calls are TRBV27 and TRBJ2-3; 15 bases line up with TRBD2. This CDR3 region has 18 residues. Germline lookup yields CDR1 MNHEY and CDR2 SMNVEV (reference sequence). The V gene end was trimmed by 5 bases and the J gene end by 8 bases; junction bases not matched to a gene: 14. The chain's CDR3 is CASSTRTSGGERSGTQYF. The CDR3 nucleotides are TGTGCCAGCAGTACTCGGACTAGCGGGGGGGAAAGATCGGGTACGCAGTATTTT.

The gene calls are TRBV30 and TRBJ1-5, with TRBD1 identical over 7 bases. With V trimmed by 5 bases and J by 0 bases, 13 bases remained unmatched. Germline V gene data show CDR1 as GTSNPN and CDR2 as SVGIG (reference sequence). This CDR3 region has 17 residues. The CDR3 nucleotides are TGTGCCTGGGCAACAGGGGAAGGGCCTTATAGCAATCAGCCCCAGCATTTT. Translated: CAWATGEGPYSNQPQHF.